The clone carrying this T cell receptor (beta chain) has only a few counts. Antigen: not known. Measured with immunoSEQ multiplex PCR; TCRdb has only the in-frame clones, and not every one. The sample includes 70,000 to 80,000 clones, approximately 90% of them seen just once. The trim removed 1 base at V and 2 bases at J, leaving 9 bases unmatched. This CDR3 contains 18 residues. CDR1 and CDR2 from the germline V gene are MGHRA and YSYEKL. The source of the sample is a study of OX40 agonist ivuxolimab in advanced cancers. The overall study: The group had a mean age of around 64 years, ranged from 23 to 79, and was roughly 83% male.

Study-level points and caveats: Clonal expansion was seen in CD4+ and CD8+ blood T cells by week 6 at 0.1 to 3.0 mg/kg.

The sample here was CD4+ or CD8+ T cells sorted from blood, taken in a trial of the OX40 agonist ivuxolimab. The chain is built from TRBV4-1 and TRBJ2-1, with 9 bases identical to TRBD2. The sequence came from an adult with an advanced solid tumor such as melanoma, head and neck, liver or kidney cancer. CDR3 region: CASSQGASGRFPYNEQFF. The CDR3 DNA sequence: TGCGCCAGCAGCCAAGGAGCCAGCGGGAGGTTTCCCTACAATGAGCAGTTCTTC.